The 9 T cell receptor beta chains listed next were all sequenced from one sample in a study of brain metastases from non-small cell lung cancer. Assay: immunoSEQ multiplex PCR; the TCRdb copy retains only in-frame clones and omits some. The sample yields 2,800 or so clones, 75% to 90% seen once. Sequenced: primary lung tumor tissue. All receptors come from a donor at least 40 years old with non-small cell lung cancer.

The J gene is TRBJ1-5, the V gene TRBV6-6; D gene uncertain. The germline gives CDR1 MNHNY, CDR2 SVGAGI (reference sequence). The CDR3 covers 11 residues. V dropped 8 bases and J dropped 5 bases, with 7 bases sitting between them. CDR3 sequence: CASGVDQPQHF. As DNA, the CDR3 is TGTGCCAGCGGGGTGGATCAGCCCCAGCATTTT.

The rearrangement joins TRBV24-1 to TRBJ2-3; weak D call: TRBD1 (5 bases). The CDR3 loop spans 15 amino acids. Germline lookup yields CDR1 KGHDR and CDR2 SFDVKD. The ends were cut back, 5 bases at V and 2 bases at J, with 13 bases in the middle. CDR3 bases: TGTGCCACCAGTGGCACAGGAGACTTCACAGATACGCAGTATTTT. Translation gives CATSGTGDFTDTQYF.

The V and J genes are TRBV27 and TRBJ2-3; a weak D match, TRBD1 (5 bases). The ends were cut back, 2 bases at V and 4 bases at J, with 10 bases in the middle. CDR3 length equals 14 residues. In germline, CDR1 is MNHEY, CDR2 SMNVEV (reference sequence). CDR3 residues: CASSLPRDPDTQYF. The CDR3 DNA reads TGTGCCAGCAGTTTACCCAGGGATCCAGATACGCAGTATTTT.

The chain carries TRBV19 and TRBJ2-1, with D maybe TRBD2 (6 bases). The CDR3 length is 13 residues. V lost 5 bases to trimming and J lost 4 bases, with 9 bases between them. CDR1 and CDR2 (germline): LNHDA, SQIVND (reference sequence). The CDR3 spells CASSPRGYNEQFF. CDR3 nucleotide sequence: TGTGCCAGTAGTCCTCGGGGGTACAATGAGCAGTTCTTC.

V gene TRBV5-6 combines with J gene TRBJ2-2; 7 bases line up with TRBD1. Germline V gene sequence: CDR1 SGHDT, CDR2 YYEEEE. With V trimmed by 2 bases and J by 4 bases, 2 bases remained unmatched. This CDR3 has 14 amino acids. DNA for the CDR3: TGTGCCAGCAGCTTACAGGGGAGCACCGGGGAGCTGTTTTTT. Translation gives CASSLQGSTGELFF.

V usage is TRBV4-1 and J usage is TRBJ2-7, with TRBD1 matching 9 bases. Losses at the gene ends were 1 base for V and 6 bases for J; bases not matched to a gene: 13. The CDR3 extends over 17 amino acids. Per germline, CDR1 MGHRA and CDR2 YSYEKL. The CDR3 sequence: CASSQVSLQGAGGEQYF. The CDR3 bases are TGCGCCAGCAGCCAAGTCTCTCTACAGGGGGCCGGCGGCGAGCAGTACTTC.

About this clone itself: Distinct nucleotide sequences in the sample also encode this CDR3. The chain has TRBV27 and TRBJ2-3; D call uncertain. The V and J ends lost 7 bases and 3 bases respectively, with 11 bases between them. The CDR3 contains 13 residues. Germline CDR1 MNHEY, CDR2 SMNVEV (reference sequence). In DNA, the CDR3 is TGTGCCAGCATCTCTCGGGCAACAGATACGCAGTATTTT. Translation gives CASISRATDTQYF.

The chain links TRBV5-1 to TRBJ2-3; perhaps TRBD2 as D (6 bases). In germline, CDR1 is SGHRS, CDR2 YFSETQ. With 4 bases removed from V and 3 bases from J, the gap between germline ends came to 12 bases. The CDR3 sequence is 14 residues long. CDR3 region: CASSPGTPTDTQYF. CDR3 bases: TGCGCCAGCAGCCCTGGGACTCCGACAGATACGCAGTATTTT.

The rearrangement joins TRBV7-8 to TRBJ2-1; 9 bases fit TRBD1. The CDR3 runs 16 residues. Per germline, CDR1 SGHVS and CDR2 FQNEAQ. V was pared by 6 bases and J by 4 bases, with 10 bases of the junction left unmatched. For the CDR3, the DNA is TGTGCCAGCAGTTTAAAAGGGGGGACAGGGTACAATGAGCAGTTCTTC. Translated, it gives CASSLKGGTGYNEQFF.